The TCR beta chain described here comes from a study of blood T cells in healthy people across ages. Study-wide points: Long-lived and aged donors differed, with more naive CD4+ cells and higher diversity in the long-lived. PBMCs that were unsorted prevented a conclusive naive versus antigen-experienced comparison. Investigators treated diversity estimates from one million T cells as underestimates.

As regards this clonotype: Its specificity is not known.

Germline V gene data show CDR1 as SQVTM and CDR2 as ANQGSEA. The junction had 6 bases not matched to a gene; V was cut back by 5 bases and J by 8 bases. The CDR3 length is 13 residues. Healthy Caucasian individuals from Russia aged roughly 6 to 95 served as donors. PCR was performed a second time for roughly 6 to 12 cycles using a sample-barcoded 5' primer and a J-beta primer mix. TCRdb reanalysed the 5' RACE reads using MiXCR and keeps one entry per CDR3 protein. Among some 1.6 million distinct CDR3 sequences, almost 35% were seen once, and the ten largest hold 11%. The specimen sequenced was blood. This chain uses TRBV29-1 with TRBJ2-1; TRBD2 agrees at 10 bases. This TCR was recovered from a woman aged 30 to 39 in good health. In DNA, the CDR3 is TGCAGCGTTCCGGGACTAGCGTATCATGAGCAGTTCTTC. Its protein is CSVPGLAYHEQFF.